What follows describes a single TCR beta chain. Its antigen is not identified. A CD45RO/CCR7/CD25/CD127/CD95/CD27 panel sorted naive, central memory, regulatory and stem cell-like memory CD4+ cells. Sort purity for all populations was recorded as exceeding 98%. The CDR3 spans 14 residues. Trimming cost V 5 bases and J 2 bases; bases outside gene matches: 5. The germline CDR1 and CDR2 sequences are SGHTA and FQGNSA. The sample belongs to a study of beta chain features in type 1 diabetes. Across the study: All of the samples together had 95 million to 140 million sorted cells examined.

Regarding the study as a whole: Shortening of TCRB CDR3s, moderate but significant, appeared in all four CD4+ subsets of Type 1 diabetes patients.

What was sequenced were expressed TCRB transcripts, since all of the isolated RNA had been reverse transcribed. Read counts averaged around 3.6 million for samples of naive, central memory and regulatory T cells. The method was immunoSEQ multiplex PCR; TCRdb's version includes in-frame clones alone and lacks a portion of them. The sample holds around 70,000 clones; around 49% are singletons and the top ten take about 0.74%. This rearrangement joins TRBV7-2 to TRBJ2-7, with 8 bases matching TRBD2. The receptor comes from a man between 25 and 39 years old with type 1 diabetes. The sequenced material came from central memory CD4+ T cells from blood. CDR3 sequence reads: CASSQPGGAYEQYF. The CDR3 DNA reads TGTGCCAGCAGCCAGCCGGGAGGGGCCTACGAGCAGTACTTC. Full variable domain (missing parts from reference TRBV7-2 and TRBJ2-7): GAGVSQSPSNKVTEKGKDVELRCDPISGHTALYWYRQSLGQGLEFLIYFQGNSAPDKSGLPSDRFSAERTGGSVSTLTIQRTQQEDSAVYLCASSQPGGAYEQYFGPGTRLTVT.